This TCR beta chain was obtained from a study of CD4 T cell repertoires in COVID-19. Study-level background: Other coronavirus spike proteins restimulated relabeled CFSE-low cells expanded with IL-2 for around 10 days. Study results and limitations: SARS-CoV and/or HKU1 spike cultures shared between roughly 7 and 28% of SARS-CoV-2 clonotypes. Suggested intraclonal diversification: top SARS-CoV-2-reactive clonotypes appeared in two or three memory subsets.

With respect to this clone: Its antigen is undetermined.

The memory T cells were sequenced right after ex vivo isolation, without culture. Method: immunoSEQ multiplex PCR; TCRdb's copy keeps in-frame clones and lacks some. The sample comprises about 75,000 clones, about 83% of which are singletons, and around 0.6% rests with the top ten. The clonotype comes from a human donor who had COVID-19. The material was CD4+ T cells from peripheral blood, obtained after recovery from COVID-19.

Written as DNA, the CDR3 is TGTGCCAGCAGCCGTTCCGGGACAAATGGAAATGAGCAGTTCTTC. Protein: CASSRSGTNGNEQFF. V is TRBV7-9 and J is TRBJ2-1, with a weak D call TRBD1 (6 bases). V lost 5 bases, J lost 7 bases, and 18 bases lay in between. There are 15 residues in the CDR3. Germline CDR1 and CDR2: SEHNR and FQNEAQ (reference sequence).